The 6 T cell receptor beta chains reported below all come from one sample, sequenced in a study of cytomegalovirus exposure and HLA in healthy donors. 60 Vbeta and 13 Jbeta primers were used in PCR. TCRdb's table, derived via immunoSEQ multiplex PCR, lists solely in-frame clones and lacks some. The sample contains fewer than 250,000 clones, 75% to 80% of which appear only once. The sample was PBMCs. The receptors were gathered from a woman aged 25 to 39 in good health and CMV-seropositive.

The chain links TRBV7-2 to TRBJ2-3; 10 bases are a match to TRBD2. With V trimmed by 5 bases and J by 2 bases, 4 bases remained unmatched. The CDR3 runs to 15 residues. From germline, CDR1 is SGHTA and CDR2 FQGNSA. In DNA, the CDR3 is TGTGCCAGCAGCCTAACTAGCGGGGACACAGATACGCAGTATTTT. Amino acid sequence: CASSLTSGDTDTQYF.

The V gene is TRBV4-1, the J gene TRBJ1-1; 7 bases agree with TRBD1. With V trimmed by 5 bases and J by 4 bases, 7 bases remained unmatched. This CDR3 has 14 amino acids. The V gene's germline CDR1 is MGHRA and CDR2 YSYEKL. CDR3 in DNA: TGCGCCAGCAGCTATAGGGGGCCTGGCACTGAAGCTTTCTTT. It yields the protein CASSYRGPGTEAFF.

V gene TRBV10-3 combines with J gene TRBJ2-3; 10 bases agree with TRBD2. Trimming at V came to 6 bases and at J to 5 bases, leaving 5 bases not matched to a gene. The CDR3 runs to 14 residues. Germline V gene data show CDR1 as ENHRY and CDR2 as SYGVKD. The CDR3 spells CAISKREGLDTQYF. The CDR3 DNA follows: TGTGCCATCAGCAAGCGGGAGGGTTTAGATACGCAGTATTTT.

V and J are TRBV4-1 and TRBJ2-7, with D perhaps TRBD2 (6 bases). V was cut by 1 base and J by 3 bases, with 10 bases left in between. This CDR3 region has 14 residues. Germline V CDR1 and CDR2: MGHRA, YSYEKL. Written as DNA, the CDR3 is TGCGCCAGCAGCCAAGTGGAGGGGTACTACGAGCAGTACTTC. The encoded protein is CASSQVEGYYEQYF.

This rearrangement joins TRBV27 to TRBJ2-1, with D possibly being TRBD1 (5 bases). V was pared by 5 bases and J by 0 bases, with 20 bases between. This CDR3 is 18 amino acids long. The germline V gene encodes CDR1 MNHEY and CDR2 SMNVEV (reference sequence). CDR3 DNA sequence: TGTGCCAGCAGTGCGACCAGGGTGGCGGAGAGCTCCTACAATGAGCAGTTCTTC. Translation: CASSATRVAESSYNEQFF.

Only one count was recorded for this clone. The rearrangement joins TRBV7-9 to TRBJ2-3, with 8 bases matching TRBD1. Trimming at V came to 0 bases and at J to 6 bases, leaving 5 bases not matched to a gene. The germline V gene has CDR1 SEHNR and CDR2 FQNEAQ (reference sequence). The CDR3 is made up of 15 amino acids. CDR3 region: CASSLAGQGVDTQYF. The CDR3 nucleotides are TGTGCCAGCAGCTTAGCTGGACAGGGCGTGGATACGCAGTATTTT.